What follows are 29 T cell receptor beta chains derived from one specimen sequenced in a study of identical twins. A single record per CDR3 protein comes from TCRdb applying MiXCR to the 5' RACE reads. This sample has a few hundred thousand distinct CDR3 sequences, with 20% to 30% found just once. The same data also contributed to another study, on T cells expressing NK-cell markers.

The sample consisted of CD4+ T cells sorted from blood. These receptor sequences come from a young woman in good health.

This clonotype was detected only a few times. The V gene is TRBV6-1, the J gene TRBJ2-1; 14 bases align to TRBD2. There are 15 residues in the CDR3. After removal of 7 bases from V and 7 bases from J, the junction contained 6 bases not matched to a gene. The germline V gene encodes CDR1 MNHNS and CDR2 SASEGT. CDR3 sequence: CASTLRTSGRNEQFF. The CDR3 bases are TGTGCCAGCACCCTTCGGACTAGCGGGAGGAATGAGCAGTTCTTC.

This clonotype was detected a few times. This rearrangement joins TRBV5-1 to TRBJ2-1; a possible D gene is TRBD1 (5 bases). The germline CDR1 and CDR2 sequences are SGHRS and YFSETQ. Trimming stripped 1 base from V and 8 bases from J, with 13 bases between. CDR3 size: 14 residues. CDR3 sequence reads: CASSLSGLRDEQFF. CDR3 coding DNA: TGCGCCAGCAGCTTGTCAGGGTTAAGGGATGAGCAGTTCTTC.

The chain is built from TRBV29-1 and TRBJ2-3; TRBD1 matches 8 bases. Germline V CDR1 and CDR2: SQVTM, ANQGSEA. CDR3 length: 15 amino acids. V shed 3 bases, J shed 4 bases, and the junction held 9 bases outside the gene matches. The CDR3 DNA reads TGCAGCGTTGAGGTGGTCAGGGGGCGCGCAGATACGCAGTATTTT. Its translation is CSVEVVRGRADTQYF.

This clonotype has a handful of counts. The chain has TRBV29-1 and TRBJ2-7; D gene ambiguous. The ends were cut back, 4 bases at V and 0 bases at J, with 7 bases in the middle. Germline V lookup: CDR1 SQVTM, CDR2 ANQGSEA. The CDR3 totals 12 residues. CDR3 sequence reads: CSVGSDSYEQYF. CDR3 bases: TGCAGCGTTGGCTCTGACTCCTACGAGCAGTACTTC.

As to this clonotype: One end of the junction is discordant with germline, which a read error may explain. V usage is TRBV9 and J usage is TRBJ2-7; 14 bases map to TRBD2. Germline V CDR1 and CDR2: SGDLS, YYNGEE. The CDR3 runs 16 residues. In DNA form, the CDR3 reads TGTGCCAGCAGCAAAGGCACGGGACTAGCGGGAGAGAAGGTGAACTTC. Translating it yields CASSKGTGLAGEKVNF.

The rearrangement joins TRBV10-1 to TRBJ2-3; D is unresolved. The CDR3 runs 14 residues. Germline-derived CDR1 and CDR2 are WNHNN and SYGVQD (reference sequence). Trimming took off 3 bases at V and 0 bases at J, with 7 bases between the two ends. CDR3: CASSDSESTDTQYF. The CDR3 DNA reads TGCGCCAGCAGTGACAGCGAGAGCACAGATACGCAGTATTTT.

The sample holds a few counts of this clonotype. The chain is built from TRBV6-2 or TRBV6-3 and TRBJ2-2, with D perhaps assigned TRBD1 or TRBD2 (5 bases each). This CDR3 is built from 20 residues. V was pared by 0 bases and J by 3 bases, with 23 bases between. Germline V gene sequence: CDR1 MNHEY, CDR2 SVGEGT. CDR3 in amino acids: CASSYSLFFTRDDYTGELFF. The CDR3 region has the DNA TGTGCCAGCAGTTACTCTTTGTTTTTTACGAGGGACGATTACACCGGGGAGCTGTTTTTT.

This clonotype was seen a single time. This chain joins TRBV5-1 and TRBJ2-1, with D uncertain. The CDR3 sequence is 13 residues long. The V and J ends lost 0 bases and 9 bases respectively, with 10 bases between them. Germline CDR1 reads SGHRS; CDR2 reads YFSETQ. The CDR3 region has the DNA TGCGCCAGCAGCTTGGGTAGTAGAGGTGAGCAGTTCTTC. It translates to CASSLGSRGEQFF.

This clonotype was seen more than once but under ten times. The CDR3 nucleotides read TGCAGCGTTGAAGATCCTCGCGAGCAGTACTTC. Translated: CSVEDPREQYF. This chain uses TRBV29-1 with TRBJ2-7; D unresolved. The CDR3 is 11 amino acids. CDR1 and CDR2 (germline): SQVTM, ANQGSEA. Trimming took 0 bases from V and 6 from J, leaving 6 bases between them.

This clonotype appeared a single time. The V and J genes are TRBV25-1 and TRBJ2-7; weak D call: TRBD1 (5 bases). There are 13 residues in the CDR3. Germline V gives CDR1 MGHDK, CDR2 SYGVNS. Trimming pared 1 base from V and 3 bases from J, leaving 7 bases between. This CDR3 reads CASSESGYYEQYF. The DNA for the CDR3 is TGTGCCAGCAGTGAATCAGGGTACTACGAGCAGTACTTC.

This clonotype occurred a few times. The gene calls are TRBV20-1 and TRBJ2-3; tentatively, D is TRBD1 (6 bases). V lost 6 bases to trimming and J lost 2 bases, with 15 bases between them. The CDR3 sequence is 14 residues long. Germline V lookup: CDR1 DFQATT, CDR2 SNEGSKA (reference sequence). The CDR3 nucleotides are TGCAGTGCGGGTAGAGGGGGAGACACAGATACGCAGTATTTT. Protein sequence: CSAGRGGDTDTQYF.

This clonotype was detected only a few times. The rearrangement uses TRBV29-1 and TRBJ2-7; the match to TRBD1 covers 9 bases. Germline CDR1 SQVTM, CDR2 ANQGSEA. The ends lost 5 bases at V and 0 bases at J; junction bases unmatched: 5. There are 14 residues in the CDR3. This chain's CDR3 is CSVRDRVSSYEQYF. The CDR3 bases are TGCAGCGTTCGGGACAGGGTCAGCTCCTACGAGCAGTACTTC.

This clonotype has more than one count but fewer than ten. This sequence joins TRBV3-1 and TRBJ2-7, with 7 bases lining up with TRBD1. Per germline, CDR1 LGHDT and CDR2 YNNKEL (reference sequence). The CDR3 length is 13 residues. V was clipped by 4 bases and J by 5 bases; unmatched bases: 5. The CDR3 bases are TGTGCCAGCAGCCTACGGACAGGCGACGAGCAGTACTTC. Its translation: CASSLRTGDEQYF.

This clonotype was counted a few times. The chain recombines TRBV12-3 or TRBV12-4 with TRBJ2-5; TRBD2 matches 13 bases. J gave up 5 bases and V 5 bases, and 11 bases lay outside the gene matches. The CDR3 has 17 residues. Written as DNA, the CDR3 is TGTGCCAGCAGTCGTGCCGGACTAGCGGGAGATCAGGAGACCCAGTACTTC. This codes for CASSRAGLAGDQETQYF.

The CDR3 DNA reads TGCAGTGGTCGAGAGGTGGGCGGGAGTACAGATACGCAGTATTTT. It translates to CSGREVGGSTDTQYF. The J gene is TRBJ2-3, the V gene TRBV20-1, with TRBD2 matching 7 bases. CDR3 length: 15 amino acids. Losses at the gene ends were 7 bases for V and 3 bases for J; bases not matched to a gene: 13. Germline V lookup: CDR1 DFQATT, CDR2 SNEGSKA (reference sequence).

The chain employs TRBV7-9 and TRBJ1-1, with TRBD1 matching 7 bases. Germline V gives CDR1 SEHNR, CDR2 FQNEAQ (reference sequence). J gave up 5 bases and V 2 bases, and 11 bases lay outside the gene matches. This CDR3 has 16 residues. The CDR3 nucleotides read TGTGCCAGCAGCTTATACTCAGGGGGAGACCTAACTGAAGCTTTCTTT. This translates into CASSLYSGGDLTEAFF.

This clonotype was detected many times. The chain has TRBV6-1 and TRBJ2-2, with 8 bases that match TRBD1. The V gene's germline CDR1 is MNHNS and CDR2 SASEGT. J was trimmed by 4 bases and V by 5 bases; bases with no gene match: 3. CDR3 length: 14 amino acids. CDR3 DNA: TGTGCCAGCAGTAGGACAGGGTCCACCGGGGAGCTGTTTTTT. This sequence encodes CASSRTGSTGELFF.

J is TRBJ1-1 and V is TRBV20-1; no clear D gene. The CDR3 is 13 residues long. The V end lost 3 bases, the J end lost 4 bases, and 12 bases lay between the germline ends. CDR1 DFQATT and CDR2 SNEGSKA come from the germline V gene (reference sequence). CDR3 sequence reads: CSASEGEVTEAFF. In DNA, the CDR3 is TGCAGTGCTAGCGAGGGTGAGGTCACTGAAGCTTTCTTT.

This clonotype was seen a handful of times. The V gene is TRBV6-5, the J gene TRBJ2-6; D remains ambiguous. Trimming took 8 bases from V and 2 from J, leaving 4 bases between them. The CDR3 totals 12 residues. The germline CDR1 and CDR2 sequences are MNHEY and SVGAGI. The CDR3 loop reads CASGPGANVLTF. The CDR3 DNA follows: TGTGCCAGCGGCCCTGGGGCCAACGTCCTGACTTTC.

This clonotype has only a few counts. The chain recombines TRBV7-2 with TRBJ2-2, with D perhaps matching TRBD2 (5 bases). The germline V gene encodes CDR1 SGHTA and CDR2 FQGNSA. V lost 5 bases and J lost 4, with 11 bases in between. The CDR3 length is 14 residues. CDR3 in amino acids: CASSGSSGTGELFF. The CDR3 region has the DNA TGTGCCAGCAGCGGGAGTTCCGGCACCGGGGAGCTGTTTTTT.

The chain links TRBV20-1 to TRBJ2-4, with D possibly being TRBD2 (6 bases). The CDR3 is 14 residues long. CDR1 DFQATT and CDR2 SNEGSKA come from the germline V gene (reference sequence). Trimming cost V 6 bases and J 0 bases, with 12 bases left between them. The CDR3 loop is CSAMEGEAKNIQYF. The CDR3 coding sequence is TGCAGTGCAATGGAGGGAGAAGCCAAAAACATTCAGTACTTC.

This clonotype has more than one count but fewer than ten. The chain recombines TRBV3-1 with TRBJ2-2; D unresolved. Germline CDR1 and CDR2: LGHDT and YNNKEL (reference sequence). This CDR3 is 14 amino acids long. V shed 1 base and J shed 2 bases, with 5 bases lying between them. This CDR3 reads CASSQGSNTGELFF. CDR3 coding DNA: TGTGCCAGCAGCCAAGGTTCAAACACCGGGGAGCTGTTTTTT.

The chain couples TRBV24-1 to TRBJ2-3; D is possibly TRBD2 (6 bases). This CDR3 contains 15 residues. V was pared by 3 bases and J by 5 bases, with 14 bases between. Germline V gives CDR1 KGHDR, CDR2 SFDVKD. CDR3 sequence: CATSDTGLAGDTQYF. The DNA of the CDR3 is TGTGCCACCAGTGATACGGGACTTGCTGGAGATACGCAGTATTTT.

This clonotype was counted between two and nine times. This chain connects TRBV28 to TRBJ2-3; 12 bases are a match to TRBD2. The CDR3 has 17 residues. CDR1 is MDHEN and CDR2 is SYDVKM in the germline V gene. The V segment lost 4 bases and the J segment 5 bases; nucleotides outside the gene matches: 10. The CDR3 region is CASSSPRTSGMLDTQYF. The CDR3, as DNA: TGTGCCAGCAGTTCCCCACGGACTAGCGGGATGTTAGATACGCAGTATTTT. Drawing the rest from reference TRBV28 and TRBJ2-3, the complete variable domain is DVKVTQSSRYLVKRTGEKVFLECVQDMDHENMFWYRQDPGLGLRLIYFSYDVKMKEKGDIPEGYSVSREKKERFSLILESASTNQTSMYLCASSSPRTSGMLDTQYFGPGTRLTVL.

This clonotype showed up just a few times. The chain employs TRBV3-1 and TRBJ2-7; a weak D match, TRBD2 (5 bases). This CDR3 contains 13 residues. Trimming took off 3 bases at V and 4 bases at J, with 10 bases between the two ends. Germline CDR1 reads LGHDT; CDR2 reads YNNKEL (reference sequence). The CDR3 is CASSHHRGYEQYF. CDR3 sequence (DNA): TGTGCCAGCAGCCATCATAGAGGGTACGAGCAGTACTTC.

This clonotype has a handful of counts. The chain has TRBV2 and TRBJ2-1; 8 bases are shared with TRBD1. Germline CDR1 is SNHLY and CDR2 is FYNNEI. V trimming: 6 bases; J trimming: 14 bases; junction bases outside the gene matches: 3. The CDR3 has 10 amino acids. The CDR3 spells CASRRDRKFF. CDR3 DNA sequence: TGTGCCAGCAGGAGGGACAGGAAGTTCTTC.

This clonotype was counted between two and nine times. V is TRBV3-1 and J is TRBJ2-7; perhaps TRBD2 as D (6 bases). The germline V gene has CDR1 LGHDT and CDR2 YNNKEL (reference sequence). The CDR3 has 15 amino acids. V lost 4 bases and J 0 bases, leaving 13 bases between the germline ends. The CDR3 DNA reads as TGTGCCAGCAGCCGCCGGCGGGATTCCTCCTACGAGCAGTACTTC. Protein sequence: CASSRRRDSSYEQYF.

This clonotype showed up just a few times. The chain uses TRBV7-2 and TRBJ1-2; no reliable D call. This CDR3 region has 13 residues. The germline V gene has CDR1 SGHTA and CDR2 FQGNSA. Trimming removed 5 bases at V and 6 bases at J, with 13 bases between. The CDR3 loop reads CASSPRIEDGYTF. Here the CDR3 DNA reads TGTGCCAGCAGCCCACGTATAGAGGATGGCTACACCTTC.

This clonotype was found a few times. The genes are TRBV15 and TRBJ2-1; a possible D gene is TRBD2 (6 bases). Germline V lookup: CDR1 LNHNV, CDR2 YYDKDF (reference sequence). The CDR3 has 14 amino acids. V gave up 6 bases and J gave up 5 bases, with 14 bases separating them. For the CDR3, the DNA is TGTGCCACCAGGGTGTGGCGGGGAGACAATGAGCAGTTCTTC. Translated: CATRVWRGDNEQFF.